Listed here are 15 T cell receptor beta chains from one sample, sequenced in a study of radiotherapy plus CTLA-4 blockade in lung cancer. This table comes from immunoSEQ multiplex PCR, and its TCRdb copy is limited to in-frame clones, with some not included. The sample holds about 26,000 clones, approximately 77% seen once. The sample was peripheral blood, taken from a patient treated with radiotherapy plus ipilimumab. These receptor sequences come from a human donor with non-small cell lung cancer that progressed on radiotherapy plus ipilimumab.

Remarks on this clone: This sample also contains other DNA sequences that code for the same CDR3. J is TRBJ2-7 and V is TRBV6-1, with 12 positions matching TRBD1. Germline values: CDR1 MNHNS, CDR2 SASEGT. The CDR3 contains 15 residues. The junction had 7 bases not matched to a gene; V was cut back by 4 bases and J by 6 bases. As DNA, the CDR3 is TGTGCCAGCAGTGCTCCGGGACAGGGGGCCCGCGAGCAGTACTTC. Its translation is CASSAPGQGAREQYF.

V gene TRBV5-1 combines with J gene TRBJ1-2; weak D call: TRBD1 (5 bases). Looked up from germline, CDR1 is SGHRS and CDR2 is YFSETQ. This CDR3 region has 15 residues. Trimming shortened V by 0 bases and J by 8 bases, and 17 bases separated the two germline ends. The CDR3 coding sequence is TGCGCCAGCAGCTTGGCCTATGCCGGGGGTAACGGCTACACCTTC. It translates to CASSLAYAGGNGYTF.

J is TRBJ1-1 and V is TRBV5-4; maybe TRBD1 (6 bases). Germline V lookup: CDR1 SGHNT, CDR2 YYREEE (reference sequence). The CDR3 contains 15 residues. Trimming left V 3 bases short and J 0 bases short, with 12 bases between. CDR3 DNA sequence: TGTGCCAGCAGCTACCCGACAGGAGTGAACACTGAAGCTTTCTTT. Translation gives CASSYPTGVNTEAFF.

The chain links TRBV11-1 to TRBJ2-1; TRBD2 matches 11 bases. The ends lost 1 base at V and 6 bases at J; junction bases unmatched: 5. CDR1 SGHAT and CDR2 FQDESV come from the germline V gene (reference sequence). CDR3 length: 16 residues. The CDR3 DNA reads TGTGCCAGCAGCTTAGGATCTAGCGGGGGGCTCAATGAGCAGTTCTTC. Its translation is CASSLGSSGGLNEQFF.

This clone was observed once. The gene calls are TRBV29-1 and TRBJ2-1; D perhaps matches TRBD2 (6 bases). The CDR3 totals 15 residues. Trimming left V 3 bases short and J 7 bases short, with 19 bases between. From germline, CDR1 is SQVTM and CDR2 ANQGSEA. The CDR3: CSVDGTSKVPNEQFF. The DNA of the CDR3 is TGCAGCGTTGATGGCACTAGCAAAGTTCCGAATGAGCAGTTCTTC.

By sample share, this clone is medium-sized. This rearrangement joins TRBV4-3 to TRBJ2-5; D may be TRBD2 (5 bases). The CDR3 runs 13 residues. Germline V CDR1 and CDR2: LGHNA, YSLEER. V lost 5 bases, J lost 2 bases, and 9 bases lay in between. The CDR3 here is CASSSTGQETQYF. CDR3 nucleotide sequence: TGCGCCAGCAGCTCGACGGGGCAAGAGACCCAGTACTTC.

The rearrangement joins TRBV6-5 to TRBJ2-7, with D perhaps matching TRBD2 (5 bases). The V end lost 0 bases, the J end lost 3 bases, and 12 bases lay between the germline ends. CDR3 length equals 15 residues. Germline V gives CDR1 MNHEY, CDR2 SVGAGI. CDR3 protein: CASSYSSGSNYEQYF. Here the CDR3 DNA reads TGTGCCAGCAGTTACTCGAGCGGCAGTAACTACGAGCAGTACTTC.

The gene calls are TRBV5-1 and TRBJ2-7; D is unresolved. Trimming took off 7 bases at V and 6 bases at J, with 20 bases between the two ends. The CDR3 is 14 residues long. From germline, CDR1 is SGHRS and CDR2 YFSETQ. The CDR3: CASHTGPNEREQYF. The CDR3 DNA reads as TGCGCCAGCCACACCGGCCCGAATGAGCGCGAGCAGTACTTC.

The J gene is TRBJ2-3, the V gene TRBV9; D is possibly TRBD2 (6 bases). Germline lookup yields CDR1 SGDLS and CDR2 YYNGEE. The length of the CDR3 is 15 residues. Trimming stripped 6 bases from V and 3 bases from J, with 17 bases between. This CDR3 is CASTAEGLGTDTQYF. The CDR3 DNA sequence: TGTGCCAGCACCGCGGAGGGGTTGGGGACAGATACGCAGTATTTT.

The chain carries TRBV27 and TRBJ2-7, with 7 bases lining up with TRBD1. The CDR3 runs 15 residues. From germline, CDR1 is MNHEY and CDR2 SMNVEV (reference sequence). J gave up 3 bases and V 0 bases, and 5 bases lay outside the gene matches. The CDR3 DNA sequence: TGTGCCAGCAGTTTATCGGACAGGACGTACTACGAGCAGTACTTC. Its protein product is CASSLSDRTYYEQYF.

This chain uses TRBV2 with TRBJ2-7; D may be TRBD1 or TRBD2 (5 bases each). The CDR3 sequence is 15 residues long. The germline V gene encodes CDR1 SNHLY and CDR2 FYNNEI. V gave up 4 bases and J gave up 4 bases, with 17 bases separating them. CDR3 bases: TGTGCCAGCAGTGCTAGCTTGGGGGAATGGTACGAGCAGTACTTC. As protein: CASSASLGEWYEQYF.

The CDR3 region is CASSLSRTGSTEAFF. In DNA, the CDR3 is TGTGCCAGCAGTTTATCCAGGACAGGGTCCACTGAAGCTTTCTTT. V usage is TRBV27 and J usage is TRBJ1-1; 8 bases align to TRBD1. V gave up 0 bases and J gave up 4 bases; unmatched junction bases: 4. Per germline, CDR1 MNHEY and CDR2 SMNVEV (reference sequence). The CDR3 sequence is 15 residues long.

V gene TRBV6-5 combines with J gene TRBJ2-3; 8 bases match TRBD1. The ends lost 5 bases at V and 0 bases at J; junction bases unmatched: 4. The CDR3 is made up of 15 amino acids. Germline lookup yields CDR1 MNHEY and CDR2 SVGAGI. In DNA, the CDR3 is TGTGCCAGCAGTACGGGACAGGTTAGCACAGATACGCAGTATTTT. As protein: CASSTGQVSTDTQYF.

This sequence joins TRBV7-8 and TRBJ2-7, with 7 nucleotides matching TRBD2. Per the germline V gene, CDR1 is SGHVS and CDR2 is FQNEAQ. J was trimmed by 3 bases and V by 1 base; bases with no gene match: 3. The CDR3 has 14 amino acids. CDR3 sequence: CASSLGGDYYEQYF. The CDR3 nucleotides are TGTGCCAGCAGCTTAGGGGGGGACTACTACGAGCAGTACTTC.

The chain employs TRBV7-2 and TRBJ2-3; 12 bases are shared with TRBD2. The V and J ends lost 5 bases and 1 base, in that order; junction bases with no gene match: 7. The CDR3 is 17 amino acids. CDR1 and CDR2 from the germline V gene are SGHTA and FQGNSA. CDR3 in amino acids: CASSPRLAGVGTDTQYF. CDR3 DNA sequence: TGTGCCAGCAGCCCGAGACTAGCGGGGGTGGGCACAGATACGCAGTATTTT.